Listed here is a single T cell receptor (beta chain). Its matching antigen is unknown. The sample is drawn from a study of cytomegalovirus exposure and HLA in healthy donors. Study information: The roughly 120 million unique TCR beta sequences, from 150 million to 200 million T cells, were found by an earlier analysis.

The study ran its PCR with 60 Vbeta and 13 Jbeta primers. Sequencing was performed with immunoSEQ multiplex PCR; in TCRdb, only in-frame clones are kept and a portion is missing. The data show around 300,000 clones, almost 85% seen once. Study-level results: Reports showed the classifier diagnosing cytomegalovirus status with high specificity and sensitivity. A later examination showed that TCR association rates differed by HLA locus, with DRB1 most and HLA-C fewest.

V was trimmed by 6 bases and J by 8 bases, leaving 13 bases between them. Looked up from germline, CDR1 is MDHEN and CDR2 is SYDVKM. The CDR3 contains 13 residues. This chain connects TRBV28 to TRBJ1-4; perhaps TRBD1 as D (6 bases). The TCR originated in a woman between 40 and 50 years old in good health and CMV-seropositive. The sequencing sample was made of PBMCs. As DNA, the CDR3 is TGTGCCAGCAGCCTTAGACAGGTGGAAAAACTGTTTTTT. This sequence encodes CASSLRQVEKLFF.